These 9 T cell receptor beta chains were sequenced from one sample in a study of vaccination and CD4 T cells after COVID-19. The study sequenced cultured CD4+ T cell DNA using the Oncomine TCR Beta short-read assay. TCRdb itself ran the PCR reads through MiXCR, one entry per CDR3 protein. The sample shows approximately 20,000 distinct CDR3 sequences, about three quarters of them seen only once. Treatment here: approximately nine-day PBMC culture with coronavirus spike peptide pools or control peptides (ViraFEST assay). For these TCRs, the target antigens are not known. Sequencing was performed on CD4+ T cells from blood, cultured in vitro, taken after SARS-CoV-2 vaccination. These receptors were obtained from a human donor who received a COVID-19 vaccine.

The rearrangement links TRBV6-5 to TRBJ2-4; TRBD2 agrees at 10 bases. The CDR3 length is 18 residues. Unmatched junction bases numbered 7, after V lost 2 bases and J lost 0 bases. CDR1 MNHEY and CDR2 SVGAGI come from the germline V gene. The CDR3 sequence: CASSYTAGGNLAKNIQYF. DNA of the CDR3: TGTGCCAGCAGTTACACAGCGGGGGGGAACCTAGCCAAAAACATTCAGTACTTC.

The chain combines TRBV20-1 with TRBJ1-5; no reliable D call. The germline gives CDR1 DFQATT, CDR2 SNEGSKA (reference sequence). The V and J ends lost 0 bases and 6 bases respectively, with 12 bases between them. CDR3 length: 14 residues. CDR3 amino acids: CSARDSQRPQPQHF. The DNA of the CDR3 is TGCAGTGCTAGAGATTCACAGCGGCCTCAGCCCCAGCATTTT.

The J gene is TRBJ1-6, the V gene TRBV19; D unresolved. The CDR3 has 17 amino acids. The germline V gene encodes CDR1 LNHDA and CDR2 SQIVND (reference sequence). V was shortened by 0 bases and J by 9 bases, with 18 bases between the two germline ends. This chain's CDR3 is CASSIDPHSRGGSPLHF. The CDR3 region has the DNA TGTGCCAGTAGTATAGACCCCCACTCACGCGGTGGTTCACCCCTCCACTTT.

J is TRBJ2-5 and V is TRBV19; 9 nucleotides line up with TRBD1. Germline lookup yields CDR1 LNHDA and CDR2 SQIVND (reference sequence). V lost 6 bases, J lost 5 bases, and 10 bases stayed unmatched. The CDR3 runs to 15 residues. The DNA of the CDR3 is TGTGCCAGTAGCAACCTGGACAGGGGATTGGAGACCCAGTACTTC. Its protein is CASSNLDRGLETQYF.

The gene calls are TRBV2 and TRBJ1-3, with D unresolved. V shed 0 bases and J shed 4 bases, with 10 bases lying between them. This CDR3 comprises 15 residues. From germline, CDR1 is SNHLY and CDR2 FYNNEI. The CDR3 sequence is CASSEATADGNTIYF. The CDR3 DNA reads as TGTGCCAGCAGTGAAGCGACGGCGGACGGAAACACCATATATTTT.

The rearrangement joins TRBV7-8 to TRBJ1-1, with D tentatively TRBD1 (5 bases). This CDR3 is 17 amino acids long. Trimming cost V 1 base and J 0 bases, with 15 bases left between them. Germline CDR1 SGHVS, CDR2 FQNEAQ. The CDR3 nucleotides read TGTGCCAGCAGCTTAGGGGTCCGGGGGGGGATGAACACTGAAGCTTTCTTT. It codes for CASSLGVRGGMNTEAFF.

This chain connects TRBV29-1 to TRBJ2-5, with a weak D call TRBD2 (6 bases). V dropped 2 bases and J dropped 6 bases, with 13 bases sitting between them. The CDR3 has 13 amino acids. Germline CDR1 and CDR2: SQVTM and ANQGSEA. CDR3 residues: CSVETQGGKTQYF. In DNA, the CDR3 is TGCAGCGTTGAAACCCAGGGAGGAAAGACCCAGTACTTC. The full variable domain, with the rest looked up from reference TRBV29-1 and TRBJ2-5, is SAVISQKPSRDICQRGTSLTIQCQVDSQVTMMFWYRQQPGQSLTLIATANQGSEATYESGFVIDKFPISRPNLTFSTLTVSNMSPEDSSIYLCSVETQGGKTQYFGPGTRLLVL.

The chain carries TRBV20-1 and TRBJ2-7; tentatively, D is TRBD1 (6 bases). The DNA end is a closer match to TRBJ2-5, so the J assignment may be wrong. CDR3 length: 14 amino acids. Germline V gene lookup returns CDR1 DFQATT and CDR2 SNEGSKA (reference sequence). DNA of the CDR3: TGCAGTGCTAGAGATTCAGGGGAACAAGAGACCCAGTACTTC. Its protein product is CSARDSGEQETQYF.

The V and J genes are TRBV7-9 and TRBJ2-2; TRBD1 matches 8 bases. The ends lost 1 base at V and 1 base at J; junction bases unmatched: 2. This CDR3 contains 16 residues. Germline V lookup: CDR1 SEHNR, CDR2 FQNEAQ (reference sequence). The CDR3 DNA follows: TGTGCCAGCAGCTTAGTTGGGACAGGGAACACCGGGGAGCTGTTTTTT. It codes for CASSLVGTGNTGELFF.